The 21 T cell receptor beta chains below come from one sample, sequenced in a study of patients and donors after allogeneic stem cell transplantation. MiXCR was run by TCRdb on the RT-PCR reads, yielding one entry per CDR3 protein. The sample shows about a million distinct CDR3 sequences, more than 15% of them seen only once. The sample consisted of blood, either unsorted or a sorted T cell fraction (not recorded which). Receptors originate from a human donor who was either an allogeneic HSCT recipient or a stem cell or donor lymphocyte infusion donor (not recorded which). It is not recorded whose cells these are; they may come from a transplant donor.

V is TRBV4-2 and J is TRBJ1-5; D uncertain. Between the trimmed V and J ends, which lost 2 bases and 3 bases, there was a span of 8 bases. The germline V gene encodes CDR1 LGHNA and CDR2 YNFKEQ. This CDR3 has 14 residues. The CDR3 sequence: CASSQTNFNQPQHF. CDR3 coding DNA: TGTGCCAGCAGCCAAACGAACTTCAATCAGCCCCAGCATTTT.

V usage is TRBV27 and J usage is TRBJ2-7, with 9 bases aligning to TRBD2. Germline V CDR1 and CDR2: MNHEY, SMNVEV (reference sequence). J lost 3 bases, V lost 5 bases, and 2 bases had no gene match. This CDR3 region has 13 residues. The CDR3 here is CASSAGGFYEQYF. The CDR3 DNA reads TGTGCCAGCAGTGCGGGGGGGTTCTACGAGCAGTACTTC.

The CDR3 nucleotides read TGTGCCAGCAGCTTGTTTGCGAGCACAGATACGCAGTATTTT. Protein sequence: CASSLFASTDTQYF. V and J are TRBV5-6 and TRBJ2-3; D ambiguous. Germline V gene sequence: CDR1 SGHDT, CDR2 YYEEEE. The CDR3 loop spans 14 amino acids. Trimming cost V 1 base and J 0 bases, with 6 bases left between them.

The chain has TRBV7-9 and TRBJ2-5; TRBD2 matches at 12 bases. Germline values: CDR1 SEHNR, CDR2 FQNEAQ (reference sequence). Trimming cost V 4 bases and J 1 base; bases outside gene matches: 7. This CDR3 region has 17 residues. The CDR3 DNA reads as TGTGCCAGCAGCTCAGGACTAGCGGGGACCGTCCAAGAGACCCAGTACTTC. Translated: CASSSGLAGTVQETQYF.

The chain carries TRBV24-1 and TRBJ2-1, with TRBD2 identical over 13 bases. With 5 bases clipped from V and 0 bases from J, the junction kept 6 bases outside the gene matches. From germline, CDR1 is KGHDR and CDR2 SFDVKD. The CDR3 loop spans 18 amino acids. The chain's CDR3 is CATSGTRTSGSSYNEQFF. The CDR3 DNA follows: TGTGCCACCAGTGGGACGCGGACTAGCGGGAGCTCCTACAATGAGCAGTTCTTC.

In its sample, this clonotype was seen many times. The rearrangement joins TRBV5-6 to TRBJ1-2; D remains ambiguous. The CDR3 is 16 residues long. The germline CDR1 and CDR2 sequences are SGHDT and YYEEEE. Trimming shortened V by 3 bases and J by 5 bases, and 20 bases separated the two germline ends. The CDR3 here is CASSSPPGKRVYGYTF. CDR3 in DNA: TGTGCCAGCAGCTCCCCCCCCGGGAAGAGGGTATATGGCTACACCTTC. Full variable domain (remainder filled in from reference TRBV5-6 and TRBJ1-2): DAGVTQSPTHLIKTRGQQVTLRCSPKSGHDTVSWYQQALGQGPQFIFQYYEEEERQRGNFPDRFSGHQFPNYSSELNVNALLLGDSALYLCASSSPPGKRVYGYTFGSGTRLTVV.

This clonotype is a singleton in its sample. The chain links TRBV7-9 to TRBJ2-7, with 9 bases lining up with TRBD1. The junction had 11 bases not matched to a gene; V was cut back by 5 bases and J by 3 bases. Germline V gene sequence: CDR1 SEHNR, CDR2 FQNEAQ (reference sequence). This CDR3 spans 16 amino acids. The CDR3 DNA reads TGTGCCAGCAGCCTCCTCAAGCCGGGACAGGGCTACGAGCAGTACTTC. Protein sequence: CASSLLKPGQGYEQYF.

V gene TRBV7-9 combines with J gene TRBJ2-7, with D uncertain. The V gene's germline CDR1 is SEHNR and CDR2 FQNEAQ (reference sequence). CDR3 length equals 15 residues. The germline V and J ends were trimmed by 3 bases and 2 bases, with 14 bases remaining between them. The CDR3 protein is CASSFEGQSPYEQYF. For the CDR3, the DNA is TGTGCCAGCAGCTTCGAAGGGCAGAGCCCCTACGAGCAGTACTTC.

The sample holds a few counts of this clonotype. This chain uses TRBV5-1 with TRBJ2-3, with D hard to call. The CDR3 has 13 residues. V was cut by 2 bases and J by 4 bases, with 8 bases left in between. Per germline, CDR1 SGHRS and CDR2 YFSETQ. CDR3 residues: CASSFEVADTQYF. CDR3 nucleotides: TGCGCCAGCAGCTTCGAAGTCGCAGATACGCAGTATTTT.

In its sample, this clonotype was seen a few times. This chain links TRBV9 with TRBJ2-6, with D perhaps matching TRBD1 (5 bases). Germline CDR1 is SGDLS and CDR2 is YYNGEE. Trimming left V 1 base short and J 4 bases short, with 15 bases between. The CDR3 has 17 amino acids. The CDR3 sequence: CASSVIPGSTGANVLTF. The CDR3 DNA is TGTGCCAGCAGCGTAATACCAGGGTCAACCGGGGCCAACGTCCTGACTTTC. The full variable domain, its missing parts supplied by reference TRBV9 and TRBJ2-6, is DSGVTQTPKHLITATGQRVTLRCSPRSGDLSVYWYQQSLDQGLQFLIQYYNGEERAKGNILERFSAQQFPDLHSELNLSSLELGDSALYFCASSVIPGSTGANVLTFGAGSRLTVL.

There are many counts of this clonotype. The CDR3 DNA reads as TGTGCCAGCAGTTTGAGGACAGGGAGATCGTTCGGCTACACCTTC. It is translated as CASSLRTGRSFGYTF. The V call is TRBV12-3 or TRBV12-4, the J call TRBJ1-2, with TRBD1 matching 8 bases. The V segment lost 3 bases and the J segment 8 bases; nucleotides outside the gene matches: 11. This CDR3 contains 15 residues.

The chain carries TRBV6-5 and TRBJ2-1, with TRBD2 matching over 11 bases. Germline values: CDR1 MNHEY, CDR2 SVGAGI. The CDR3 runs 18 residues. V lost 2 bases and J lost 0; bases outside the gene matches: 6. In DNA, the CDR3 is TGTGCCAGCAGTTACCAGACTAGCGGGGTGAGCTCCTACAATGAGCAGTTCTTC. Amino acid sequence: CASSYQTSGVSSYNEQFF.

The sample holds one count of this clonotype. The rearrangement joins TRBV5-5 to TRBJ1-5; D gene uncertain. This CDR3 contains 18 residues. The germline gives CDR1 SGHKS, CDR2 YYEKEE (reference sequence). V shed 0 bases and J shed 0 bases, with 16 bases lying between them. The CDR3 loop reads CASSLVSGITNSNQPQHF. CDR3 DNA: TGTGCCAGCAGCTTGGTTTCGGGCATCACTAATAGCAATCAGCCCCAGCATTTT.

The V and J genes are TRBV6-1 and TRBJ2-7; 7 nucleotides agree with TRBD1. This CDR3 is 15 amino acids long. The V gene's germline CDR1 is MNHNS and CDR2 SASEGT. The trim removed 6 bases at V and 4 bases at J, leaving 12 bases unmatched. DNA of the CDR3: TGTGCCAGCAGGACATCCGGGACAGCCCTATACGAGCAGTACTTC. Translated: CASRTSGTALYEQYF.

This clonotype was counted between two and nine times. The gene calls are TRBV4-1 and TRBJ2-2, with 9 bases lining up with TRBD1. Germline lookup yields CDR1 MGHRA and CDR2 YSYEKL. With V trimmed by 2 bases and J by 6 bases, 13 bases remained unmatched. This CDR3 has 18 residues. In DNA, the CDR3 is TGCGCCAGCAGCCAACGATTTCGTCCCGGGACAGGGTCCGGGGAGCTGTTTTTT. It yields the protein CASSQRFRPGTGSGELFF.

This sequence joins TRBV5-1 and TRBJ2-7; 10 nucleotides align to TRBD1. Germline assignment: CDR1 SGHRS and CDR2 YFSETQ. The CDR3 spans 14 residues. The V and J ends lost 5 bases and 2 bases, in that order; junction bases with no gene match: 4. The CDR3 reads CASSRQGAPYEQYF. CDR3 DNA sequence: TGCGCCAGCAGTCGACAGGGGGCCCCCTACGAGCAGTACTTC.

This clonotype was detected a few times. The V and J genes are TRBV25-1 and TRBJ1-3; D is unresolved. V was clipped by 1 base and J by 9 bases, with 10 bases between them. Germline-derived CDR1 and CDR2 are MGHDK and SYGVNS. The CDR3 has 13 amino acids. The CDR3 DNA sequence: TGTGCCAGCAGTGAATGGTCCCTAGGCACCATATATTTT. Translating it yields CASSEWSLGTIYF.

The V gene is TRBV24-1, the J gene TRBJ1-3, with TRBD1 matching over 7 bases. Trimming cost V 3 bases and J 0 bases; bases outside gene matches: 4. CDR3 length: 16 amino acids. CDR1 is KGHDR, CDR2 SFDVKD, per germline. The CDR3 DNA reads as TGTGCCACCAGTGATGGGACAGCTAGCTCTGGAAACACCATATATTTT. Translating it yields CATSDGTASSGNTIYF.

This clonotype was detected only a few times. The CDR3 nucleotides are TGTGCCAGCAGTCTGTCTCTTCTCCTGTCCCACTACAATGAGCAGTTCTTC. Translation: CASSLSLLLSHYNEQFF. The chain links TRBV27 to TRBJ2-1; unclear D gene. Trimming pared 5 bases from V and 3 bases from J, leaving 20 bases between. This CDR3 region has 17 residues. The V gene's germline CDR1 is MNHEY and CDR2 SMNVEV (reference sequence).

This clonotype turned up a few times. The chain employs TRBV7-3 and TRBJ2-3; 9 bases agree with TRBD1. Unmatched junction bases numbered 5, after V lost 5 bases and J lost 2 bases. Germline V gene data show CDR1 as SGHTA and CDR2 as FQGTGA. The CDR3 length is 15 residues. The CDR3 here is CASSKTGGDTDTQYF. DNA for the CDR3: TGTGCCAGCAGCAAGACAGGGGGGGACACAGATACGCAGTATTTT.

The genes are TRBV5-6 and TRBJ2-4; 13 nucleotides agree with TRBD2. Germline V lookup: CDR1 SGHDT, CDR2 YYEEEE. J lost 0 bases, V lost 3 bases, and 9 bases had no gene match. The CDR3 runs to 19 residues. This chain's CDR3 is CASSSGTSGELLAKNIQYF. The CDR3 region has the DNA TGTGCCAGCAGCTCCGGGACTAGCGGGGAACTCCTAGCCAAAAACATTCAGTACTTC.